These T cell receptor beta chains were read from a single sample in a study of OX40 agonist ivuxolimab in advanced cancers. Produced via immunoSEQ multiplex PCR; TCRdb's table is partial and in-frame only. The table lists approximately 160,000 clones, around 94% of them singletons. The source was CD4+ or CD8+ T cells sorted from blood, collected in a trial of the OX40 agonist ivuxolimab. Receptors originate from an adult with an advanced solid tumor such as melanoma, head and neck, liver or kidney cancer. Each CDR3 is given with its conserved first and last residue. A D gene is named only where the DNA matches it firmly. Clone size is given for some rows only: seen once, a few or many times, or a class if the clone is expanded.

j_call,clone_size,d_call,v_call,cdr3_aa,cdr3_nt
TRBJ2-7,-,TRBD2,TRBV5-1,CASSLSGTSGSEQYF,TGCGCCAGCAGCCTATCCGGGACTAGCGGGAGCGAGCAGTACTTC
TRBJ1-5,-,-,TRBV30,CAWSVGNMNQPQHF,TGTGCCTGGAGTGTAGGAAACATGAATCAGCCCCAGCATTTT
TRBJ1-4,-,-,TRBV2,CASTRGAVEKLFF,TGTGCCAGCACGCGGGGGGCGGTTGAAAAACTGTTTTTT
TRBJ2-3,-,TRBD2,TRBV4-1,CASNSGGPTDTQYF,TGCGCCAGCAACAGCGGGGGACCCACAGATACGCAGTATTTT
TRBJ2-2,-,-,TRBV5-4,CASSLNGRAAGELFF,TGTGCCAGCAGCTTGAACGGCAGGGCCGCCGGGGAGCTGTTTTTT
TRBJ2-3,-,TRBD1,TRBV7-9,CASSPDRVGLTDTQYF,TGTGCCAGCAGCCCGGACAGGGTAGGCCTCACAGATACGCAGTATTTT
TRBJ1-5,-,-,TRBV5-5,CASSLWASEGQPQHF,TGTGCCAGCAGCTTATGGGCTTCGGAAGGTCAGCCCCAGCATTTT
TRBJ2-1,-,TRBD2,TRBV5-1,CASSLTGRVYNEQFF,TGCGCCAGCAGCTTGACCGGGAGGGTATACAATGAGCAGTTCTTC
TRBJ1-4,-,-,TRBV28,CASSFPRGREKLFF,TGTGCCAGCAGTTTCCCCAGGGGCAGGGAAAAACTGTTTTTT
TRBJ2-7,-,TRBD2,TRBV15,CATSRSGGAVPHEQYF,TGTGCCACCAGCAGATCCGGGGGGGCAGTCCCCCACGAGCAGTACTTC
TRBJ1-1,-,-,TRBV7-6,CASSLVPMNTEAFF,TGTGCCAGCAGCTTAGTTCCTATGAACACTGAAGCTTTCTTT
TRBJ1-3,-,-,TRBV4-2,CASSQIAPKSSGNTIYF,TGTGCCAGCAGCCAAATCGCGCCGAAAAGCTCTGGAAACACCATATATTTT
TRBJ2-1,-,TRBD2,TRBV27,CASSLLTTSGRHNEQFF,TGTGCCAGCAGCCTTCTCACGACTAGCGGGAGGCACAATGAGCAGTTCTTC
TRBJ1-5,-,TRBD1,TRBV19,CASTPDPGTELHQPQHF,TGTGCCAGTACTCCCGACCCCGGGACAGAACTTCATCAGCCCCAGCATTTT
TRBJ2-1,-,TRBD2,TRBV9,CASSRLAGGHNEQFF,TGTGCCAGCAGCCGGCTGGCGGGAGGACACAATGAGCAGTTCTTC
TRBJ2-5,-,-,TRBV10-3,CASQGERTAETQYF,TGTGCCAGCCAAGGGGAACGTACCGCAGAGACCCAGTACTTC
TRBJ2-5,-,-,TRBV11-2,CASSLEYPSQETQYF,TGTGCCAGCAGCTTAGAGTACCCCAGCCAAGAGACCCAGTACTTC
TRBJ2-1,once,TRBD2,TRBV4-2,CASSQAGGPYNEQFF,TGTGCCAGCAGCCAAGCGGGAGGGCCTTACAATGAGCAGTTCTTC